The T cell receptor beta chain described here comes from a study of T cell clones after liver transplantation. About the research overall: TCRbeta sequencing after a pre-transplant mixed lymphocyte reaction identified graft-donor-reactive clones, later tracked in post-transplant blood. Regarding the study as a whole: Post-transplant, graft-donor-reactive CD4 TCRbeta sequences in blood dropped significantly in 5 of 8 subjects. The donor-reactive repertoire was only partly measurable in two subjects, lacking donor cells.

Points on this clone: What it recognizes is unknown.

Per germline, CDR1 LNHDA and CDR2 SQIVND (reference sequence). The CDR3 is made up of 13 amino acids. V lost 7 bases and J 8 bases, leaving 14 bases between the germline ends. Assay used: immunoSEQ multiplex PCR; TCRdb lists only in-frame clones, some missing. The data contain around 80,000 clones, about 82% of them singletons. Unstimulated PBMCs were sorted into CD3+CD4+ and CD3+CD8+ populations. The sample consisted of CD4+ T cells from blood, taken 46 months after liver transplant. This chain joins TRBV19 and TRBJ1-4, with D tentatively TRBD1 (5 bases). This TCR came from a human patient who received a liver transplant. Some of the T cells might come from the graft donor. CDR3 bases: TGTGCCAGTAAAAGCCTAAAGGGGGAAAAACTGTTTTTT. Translated: CASKSLKGEKLFF.